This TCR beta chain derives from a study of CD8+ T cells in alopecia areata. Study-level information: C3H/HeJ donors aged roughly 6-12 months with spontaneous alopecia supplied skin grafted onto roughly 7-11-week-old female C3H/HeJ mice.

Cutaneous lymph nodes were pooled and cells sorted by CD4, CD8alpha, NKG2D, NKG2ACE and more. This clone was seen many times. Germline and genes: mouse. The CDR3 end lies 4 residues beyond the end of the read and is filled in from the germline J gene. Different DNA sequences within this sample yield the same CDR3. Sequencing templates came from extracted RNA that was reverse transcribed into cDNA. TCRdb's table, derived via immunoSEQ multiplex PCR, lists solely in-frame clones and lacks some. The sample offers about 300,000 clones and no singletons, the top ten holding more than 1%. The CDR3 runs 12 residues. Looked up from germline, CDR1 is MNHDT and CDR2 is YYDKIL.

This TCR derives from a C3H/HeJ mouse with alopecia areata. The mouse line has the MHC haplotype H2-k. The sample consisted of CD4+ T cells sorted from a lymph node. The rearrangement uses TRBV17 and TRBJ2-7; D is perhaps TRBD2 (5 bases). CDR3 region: CASSRLGYEQYF. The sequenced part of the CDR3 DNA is TGTGCTAGCAGTAGACTGGGTTAT.